The present T cell receptor (beta chain) was sequenced within a study of neurological immune-mediated disorders. From 2 million PBMCs stored at -80 C, the unsorted libraries were generated. Looked up from germline, CDR1 is LGHNA and CDR2 is YSLEER. V lost 0 bases to trimming and J lost 4 bases, with 9 bases between them. This CDR3 region has 14 residues. This clonotype was detected ten times or more. Antigen: not known. General observations from the study: Across subjects, no CDR3 amino acid sequence appeared in expanded clones of more than one subject, a finding that suggested private repertoires in all groups. Multiple sclerosis patients had less TCR clonal expansion than even healthy controls, unlike HTLV-1-associated myelopathy.

The cDNA was generated through 5'RACE incorporating 10-nucleotide random UMIs. TCRdb reanalysed the 5' RACE reads using MiXCR and keeps one entry per CDR3 protein. The sample carries 40,000 or so distinct CDR3 sequences, over 12% recorded once. This sequence originates from a woman aged 45-59 years with HTLV-1-associated myelopathy (HAM/TSP). Sequencing input: PBMCs. V is TRBV4-3 and J is TRBJ2-5; D might be TRBD2 (5 bases). CDR3 residues: CASSQEWRTETQYF. CDR3 sequence (DNA): TGCGCCAGCAGCCAAGAGTGGAGGACAGAGACCCAGTACTTC.